The 21 T cell receptor beta chains below come from one sample, sequenced in a study of T-cell reconstitution after alpha-beta-depleted transplantation in children. General study results and limits: One year after transplant, T-cell counts and diversity came mostly from newly produced T cells.

No antigens are known for them. Molecular barcoding with unique molecular identifiers was used for the TCRbeta library. TCRdb processed the PCR reads anew with MiXCR; each CDR3 protein has one entry. The table lists 330,000 or so distinct CDR3 sequences, less than 9.5% of them singletons. This specimen was peripheral blood, taken 360 days after TCRalphabeta/CD19-depleted stem cell transplant. These receptors were collected from a female patient between 2 and 15 years old who had a stem cell transplant for Fanconi anemia, so the T cells may come from the graft donor.

On this clonotype: A single base separates this from a much larger clone, so it may be a read error. The CDR3 does not end in the conserved phenylalanine or tryptophan, so this is likely a read error. V is TRBV2 and J is TRBJ2-7; D is unclear. Germline values: CDR1 SNHLY, CDR2 FYNNEI. Trimming pared 6 bases from V and 0 bases from J, leaving 15 bases between. The CDR3 covers 15 residues. This CDR3 is CASSPGPESSYEQYL. Written as DNA, the CDR3 is TGTGCCAGCAGCCCCGGACCCGAGAGCTCCTACGAGCAGTACTTG.

A few counts support this clonotype. V usage is TRBV5-5 and J usage is TRBJ2-7; the match to TRBD2 covers 15 bases. J gave up 3 bases and V 3 bases, and 1 base lay outside the gene matches. The length of the CDR3 is 15 residues. The V gene's germline CDR1 is SGHKS and CDR2 YYEKEE (reference sequence). The CDR3 region is CASSWGLAGGYEQYF. The CDR3 bases are TGTGCCAGCAGCTGGGGACTAGCGGGAGGCTACGAGCAGTACTTC.

This clonotype was detected many times. CDR3: CAISEQGGPDEQFF. The CDR3 coding sequence is TGTGCCATCAGTGAGCAGGGAGGCCCTGATGAGCAGTTCTTC. This chain uses TRBV10-3 with TRBJ2-1, with a possible D match to TRBD2 (6 bases). Germline V CDR1 and CDR2: ENHRY, SYGVKD. CDR3 length: 14 amino acids. V was pared by 2 bases and J by 8 bases, with 13 bases between.

In its sample, this clonotype was seen a few times. V is TRBV7-9 and J is TRBJ2-3, with unresolved D. Between the trimmed V and J ends, which lost 2 bases and 1 base, there was a span of 13 bases. This CDR3 region has 16 residues. Per the germline V gene, CDR1 is SEHNR and CDR2 is FQNEAQ (reference sequence). The CDR3 protein is CASSLLGSGGTDTQYF. The CDR3 nucleotides are TGTGCCAGCAGCTTATTGGGCTCTGGAGGCACAGATACGCAGTATTTT.

This chain joins TRBV5-4 and TRBJ2-7, with D possibly matching TRBD1 (6 bases). V was shortened by 1 base and J by 3 bases, with 14 bases between the two germline ends. Per germline, CDR1 SGHNT and CDR2 YYREEE (reference sequence). This CDR3 is built from 15 residues. Here the CDR3 DNA reads TGTGCCAGCAGCTTGCGCGGACAGAACGGCTACGAGCAGTACTTC. Its protein is CASSLRGQNGYEQYF. The entire variable domain, with the rest obtained from reference TRBV5-4 and TRBJ2-7, is as follows: ETGVTQSPTHLIKTRGQQVTLRCSSQSGHNTVSWYQQALGQGPQFIFQYYREEENGRGNFPPRFSGLQFPNYSSELNVNALELDDSALYLCASSLRGQNGYEQYFGPGTRLTVT.

In its sample, this clonotype was seen many times. The V and J genes are TRBV28 and TRBJ2-3, with 7 bases that match TRBD1. V lost 3 bases, J lost 6 bases, and 18 bases stayed unmatched. The CDR3 has 18 amino acids. The germline gives CDR1 MDHEN, CDR2 SYDVKM. The CDR3 sequence: CASSFVAGGTRSSDTQYF. CDR3 coding DNA: TGTGCCAGCAGTTTCGTGGCAGGGGGTACCCGATCCAGCGATACGCAGTATTTT.

This clonotype was observed many times. The chain couples TRBV7-9 to TRBJ2-2, with D uncertain. Germline CDR1 reads SEHNR; CDR2 reads FQNEAQ (reference sequence). This CDR3 region has 14 residues. V was cut by 4 bases and J by 10 bases, with 16 bases left in between. CDR3 DNA: TGTGCCAGCAGCTCATCTCAGGCAGATGCGGAGCTGTTTTTT. Protein product: CASSSSQADAELFF.

The chain is built from TRBV20-1 and TRBJ1-1; D not resolved. Trimming cost V 3 bases and J 11 bases, with 19 bases left between them. The CDR3 sequence is 13 residues long. The germline V gene has CDR1 DFQATT and CDR2 SNEGSKA (reference sequence). In DNA form, the CDR3 reads TGCAGTGCTAGGGACGACATGAGAAATTCGGCTTTCTTT. Translation gives CSARDDMRNSAFF.

This clonotype was recorded at least ten times. The J gene is TRBJ2-3, the V gene TRBV24-1; a weak D match, TRBD1 (6 bases). Trimming removed 0 bases from V and 2 bases from J, with 14 bases in between. The germline gives CDR1 KGHDR, CDR2 SFDVKD. The CDR3 totals 17 residues. The CDR3 nucleotides read TGTGCCACCAGTGATTTGCAACAGGGTGGCCCCACAGATACGCAGTATTTT. Its translation: CATSDLQQGGPTDTQYF.

This clonotype was seen at least ten times. This chain uses TRBV5-5 with TRBJ1-5; D possibly corresponds to TRBD1 (6 bases). Germline-derived CDR1 and CDR2 are SGHKS and YYEKEE (reference sequence). V was shortened by 0 bases and J by 5 bases, with 9 bases between the two germline ends. The CDR3 totals 14 residues. The DNA for the CDR3 is TGTGCCAGCAGCTTGGCGTACAGGGATCAGCCCCAGCATTTT. Protein sequence: CASSLAYRDQPQHF.

CDR3 bases: TGCGCCAGCAGCCAAGAGATCTTTCAGCCCCAGCATTTT. This sequence encodes CASSQEIFQPQHF. This chain connects TRBV4-3 to TRBJ1-5; D unclear. Trimming took off 0 bases at V and 6 bases at J, with 6 bases between the two ends. The CDR3 length is 13 residues. Germline CDR1 is LGHNA and CDR2 is YSLEER.

The CDR3 bases are TGTGCCAGCAGGGCGGGCACCAAAGTAGGCTACGAGCAGTACTTC. Residues: CASRAGTKVGYEQYF. This sequence joins TRBV27 and TRBJ2-7, with a possible D match to TRBD2 (5 bases). Germline values: CDR1 MNHEY, CDR2 SMNVEV (reference sequence). Between the trimmed V and J ends, which lost 6 bases and 3 bases, there was a span of 18 bases. This CDR3 spans 15 amino acids.

This clonotype was seen many times. V is TRBV12-3 or TRBV12-4 and J is TRBJ2-7; D not resolved. V was clipped by 4 bases and J by 2 bases, with 21 bases between them. CDR3 length equals 17 residues. The CDR3 here is CASSSSQHRPSPYEQYF. CDR3 nucleotide sequence: TGTGCCAGCAGTTCGTCCCAGCACCGACCCTCCCCCTACGAGCAGTACTTC.

This clonotype was seen ten or more times. The chain has TRBV28 and TRBJ1-1; D is unclear. The CDR3 is made up of 11 amino acids. Trimming pared 3 bases from V and 8 bases from J, leaving 7 bases between. Germline V gene lookup returns CDR1 MDHEN and CDR2 SYDVKM. CDR3 nucleotides: TGTGCCAGCAGTTTTACTAGGGAAGCTTTCTTT. Translation: CASSFTREAFF. Variable domain in full (rest from reference TRBV28 and TRBJ1-1): DVKVTQSSRYLVKRTGEKVFLECVQDMDHENMFWYRQDPGLGLRLIYFSYDVKMKEKGDIPEGYSVSREKKERFSLILESASTNQTSMYLCASSFTREAFFGQGTRLTVV.

This clonotype occurred many times. The chain carries TRBV7-3 and TRBJ2-7; D possibly corresponds to TRBD1 (5 bases). CDR1 and CDR2 (germline): SGHTA, FQGTGA. The CDR3 is made up of 13 amino acids. V lost 7 bases, J lost 3 bases, and 13 bases lay in between. The DNA of the CDR3 is TGTGCCAGCATCCCCGACAGTTACTACGAGCAGTACTTC. Translation: CASIPDSYYEQYF.

The chain has TRBV7-2 and TRBJ2-7, with D possibly matching TRBD2 (5 bases). The germline V gene encodes CDR1 SGHTA and CDR2 FQGNSA. V was cut by 4 bases and J by 6 bases, with 13 bases left in between. The CDR3 covers 13 residues. Here the CDR3 reads CASSSGGRAEQYF. The CDR3 DNA sequence: TGTGCCAGCAGCTCCGGAGGTCGGGCCGAGCAGTACTTC.

The V gene is TRBV28, the J gene TRBJ2-7; TRBD2 might be the D (7 bases). The CDR3 has 18 residues. V lost 1 base and J 4 bases, leaving 23 bases between the germline ends. Germline values: CDR1 MDHEN, CDR2 SYDVKM. CDR3 sequence reads: CASSLYMGGGPARYEQYF. CDR3 coding DNA: TGTGCCAGCAGTTTATATATGGGAGGGGGACCGGCTCGTTACGAGCAGTACTTC.

This clonotype was counted a few times. The rearrangement links TRBV7-2 to TRBJ2-7; D gene uncertain. Germline CDR1 is SGHTA and CDR2 is FQGNSA. Between the trimmed V and J ends, which lost 5 bases and 3 bases, there was a span of 11 bases. There are 13 residues in the CDR3. The CDR3 loop is CASSQRAGYEQYF. CDR3 in DNA: TGTGCCAGCAGCCAAAGGGCTGGCTACGAGCAGTACTTC.

This clonotype occurred many times. The genes are TRBV12-3 or TRBV12-4 and TRBJ2-5, with D possibly matching TRBD2 (6 bases). The CDR3 sequence is 15 residues long. Trimming left V 5 bases short and J 0 bases short, with 13 bases between. The CDR3, as DNA: TGTGCCAGCAGTCGGCGGGGTTGGTACCAAGAGACCCAGTACTTC. It is translated as CASSRRGWYQETQYF.

At least ten counts were recorded for this clonotype. Written as DNA, the CDR3 is TGCAGTGCTAGGGTCAACAGTCCCACGAACACTGAAGCTTTCTTT. Residues: CSARVNSPTNTEAFF. The chain has TRBV20-1 and TRBJ1-1; unclear D gene. This CDR3 has 15 residues. CDR1 DFQATT and CDR2 SNEGSKA come from the germline V gene (reference sequence). Trimming took 3 bases from V and 1 from J, leaving 15 bases between them.

The V and J genes are TRBV7-6 and TRBJ2-1; D is unclear. With 0 bases removed from V and 5 bases from J, the gap between germline ends came to 8 bases. This CDR3 region has 14 residues. The germline CDR1 and CDR2 sequences are SGHVS and FNYEAQ. CDR3 in amino acids: CASSLASGDNEQFF. CDR3 nucleotides: TGTGCCAGCAGCTTAGCATCTGGGGACAATGAGCAGTTCTTC.